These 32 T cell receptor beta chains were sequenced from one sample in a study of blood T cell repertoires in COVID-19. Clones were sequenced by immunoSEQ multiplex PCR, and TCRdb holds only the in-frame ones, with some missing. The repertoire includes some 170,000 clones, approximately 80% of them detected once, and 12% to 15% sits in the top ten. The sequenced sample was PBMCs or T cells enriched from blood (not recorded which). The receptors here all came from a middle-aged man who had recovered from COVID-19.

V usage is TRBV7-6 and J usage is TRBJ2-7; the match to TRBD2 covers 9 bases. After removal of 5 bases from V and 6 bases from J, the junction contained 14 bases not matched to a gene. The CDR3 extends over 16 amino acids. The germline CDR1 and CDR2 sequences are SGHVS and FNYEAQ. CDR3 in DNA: TGTGCCAGCAGCCCCCGGTATAGCGGGGGCCAGCGCGAGCAGTACTTC. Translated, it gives CASSPRYSGGQREQYF.

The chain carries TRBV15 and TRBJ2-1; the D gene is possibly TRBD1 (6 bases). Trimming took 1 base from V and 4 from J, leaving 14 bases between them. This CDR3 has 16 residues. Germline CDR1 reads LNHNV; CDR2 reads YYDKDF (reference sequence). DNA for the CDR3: TGTGCCACCAGCAGAGTTAAACAGGGCGGTTACAATGAGCAGTTCTTC. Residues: CATSRVKQGGYNEQFF.

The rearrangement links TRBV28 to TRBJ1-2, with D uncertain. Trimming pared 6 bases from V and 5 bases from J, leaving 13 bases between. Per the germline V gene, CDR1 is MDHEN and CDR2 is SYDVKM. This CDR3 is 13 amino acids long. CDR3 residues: CASRAPSPYGYTF. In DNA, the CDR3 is TGTGCCAGCAGGGCACCATCCCCGTATGGCTACACCTTC.

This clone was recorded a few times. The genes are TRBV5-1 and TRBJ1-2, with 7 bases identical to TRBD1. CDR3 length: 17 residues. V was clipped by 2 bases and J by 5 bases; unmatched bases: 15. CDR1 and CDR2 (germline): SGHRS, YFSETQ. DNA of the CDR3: TGCGCCAGCAGCTTACAGGGGATAACTATGGCGAGTTATGGCTACACCTTC. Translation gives CASSLQGITMASYGYTF.

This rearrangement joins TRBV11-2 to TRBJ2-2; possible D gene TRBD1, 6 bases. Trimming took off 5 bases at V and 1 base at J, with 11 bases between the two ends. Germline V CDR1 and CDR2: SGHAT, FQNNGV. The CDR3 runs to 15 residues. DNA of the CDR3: TGTGCCAGCAGCGCATTGACAGGGAACACCGGGGAGCTGTTTTTT. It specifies CASSALTGNTGELFF.

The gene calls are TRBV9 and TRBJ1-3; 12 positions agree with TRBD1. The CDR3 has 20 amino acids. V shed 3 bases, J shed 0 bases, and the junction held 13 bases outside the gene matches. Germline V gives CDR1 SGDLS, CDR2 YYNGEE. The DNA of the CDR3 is TGTGCCAGCAGCGAAACCGGGACAGGGGGCCCATTTGCCTCTGGAAACACCATATATTTT. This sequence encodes CASSETGTGGPFASGNTIYF. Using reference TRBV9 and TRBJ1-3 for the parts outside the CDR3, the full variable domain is DSGVTQTPKHLITATGQRVTLRCSPRSGDLSVYWYQQSLDQGLQFLIQYYNGEERAKGNILERFSAQQFPDLHSELNLSSLELGDSALYFCASSETGTGGPFASGNTIYFGEGSWLTVV.

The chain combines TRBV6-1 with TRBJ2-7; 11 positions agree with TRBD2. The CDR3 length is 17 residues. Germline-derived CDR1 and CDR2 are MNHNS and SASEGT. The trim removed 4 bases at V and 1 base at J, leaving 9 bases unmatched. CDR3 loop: CASSGGLAGGSSYEQYF. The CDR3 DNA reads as TGTGCCAGCAGTGGAGGGCTAGCGGGGGGATCGTCCTACGAGCAGTACTTC.

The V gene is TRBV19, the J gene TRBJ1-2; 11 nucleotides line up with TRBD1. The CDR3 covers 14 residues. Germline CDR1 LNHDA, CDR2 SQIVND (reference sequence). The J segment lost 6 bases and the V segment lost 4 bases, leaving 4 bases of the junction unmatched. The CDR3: CASSKDRGLNGYTF. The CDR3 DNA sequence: TGTGCCAGTAGTAAGGACAGGGGGCTAAATGGCTACACCTTC.

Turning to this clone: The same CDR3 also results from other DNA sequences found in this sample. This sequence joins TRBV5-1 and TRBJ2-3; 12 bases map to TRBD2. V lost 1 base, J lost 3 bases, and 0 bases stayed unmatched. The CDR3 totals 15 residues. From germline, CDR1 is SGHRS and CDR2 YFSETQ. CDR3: CASSLTSGGTDTQYF. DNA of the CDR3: TGCGCCAGCAGCTTGACTAGCGGGGGGACAGATACGCAGTATTTT.

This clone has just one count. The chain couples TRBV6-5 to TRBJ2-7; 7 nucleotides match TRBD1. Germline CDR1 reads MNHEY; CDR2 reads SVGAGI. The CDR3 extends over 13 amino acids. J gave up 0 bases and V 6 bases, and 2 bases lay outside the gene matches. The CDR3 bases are TGTGCCAGCAGGAGACAGGGCTCCTACGAGCAGTACTTC. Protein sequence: CASRRQGSYEQYF.

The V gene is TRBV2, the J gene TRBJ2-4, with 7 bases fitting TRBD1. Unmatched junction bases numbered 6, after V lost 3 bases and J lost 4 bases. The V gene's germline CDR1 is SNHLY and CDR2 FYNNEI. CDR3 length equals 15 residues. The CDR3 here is CASSEGTAVKNIQYF. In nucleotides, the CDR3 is TGTGCCAGCAGTGAGGGGACAGCAGTTAAAAACATTCAGTACTTC.

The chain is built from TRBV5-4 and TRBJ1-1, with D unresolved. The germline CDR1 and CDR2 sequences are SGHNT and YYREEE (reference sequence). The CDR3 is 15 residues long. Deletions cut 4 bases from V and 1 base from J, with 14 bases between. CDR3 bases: TGTGCCAGCAGCCCAAGGGAGCGGGGGAACACTGAAGCTTTCTTT. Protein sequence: CASSPRERGNTEAFF.

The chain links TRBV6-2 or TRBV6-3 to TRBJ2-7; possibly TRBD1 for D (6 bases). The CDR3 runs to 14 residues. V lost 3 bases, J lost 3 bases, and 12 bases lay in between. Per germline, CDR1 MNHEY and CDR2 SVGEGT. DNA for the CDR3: TGTGCCAGCAGTTATCACGGACAGTTCTACGAGCAGTACTTC. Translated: CASSYHGQFYEQYF.

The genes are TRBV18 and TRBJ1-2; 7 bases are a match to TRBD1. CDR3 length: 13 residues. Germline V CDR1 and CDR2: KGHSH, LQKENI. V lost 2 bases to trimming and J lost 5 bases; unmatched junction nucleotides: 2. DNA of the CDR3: TGTGCCAGCTCACCATCGACAGGGTATGGCTACACCTTC. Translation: CASSPSTGYGYTF.

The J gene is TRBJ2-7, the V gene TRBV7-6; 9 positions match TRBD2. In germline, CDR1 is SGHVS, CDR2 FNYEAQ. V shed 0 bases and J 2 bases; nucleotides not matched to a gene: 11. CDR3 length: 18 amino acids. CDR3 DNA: TGTGCCAGCAGCTTAGCCCCCACCAGCGGGGGGCATACCTACGAGCAGTACTTC. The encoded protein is CASSLAPTSGGHTYEQYF. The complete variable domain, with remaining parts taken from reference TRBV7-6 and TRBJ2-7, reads GAGVSQSPRYKVTKRGQDVALRCDPISGHVSLYWYRQALGQGPEFLTYFNYEAQQDKSGLPNDRFSAERPEGSISTLTIQRTEQRDSAMYRCASSLAPTSGGHTYEQYFGPGTRLTVT.

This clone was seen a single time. In DNA form, the CDR3 reads TGTGCCAGCAGTTACCGGACAGGGGACTCCTACAATGAGCAGTTCTTC. Encoded protein: CASSYRTGDSYNEQFF. V usage is TRBV6-5 and J usage is TRBJ2-1; TRBD1 aligns across 9 bases. Germline CDR1 and CDR2: MNHEY and SVGAGI. With 2 bases clipped from V and 0 bases from J, the junction kept 2 bases outside the gene matches. CDR3 length equals 16 residues.

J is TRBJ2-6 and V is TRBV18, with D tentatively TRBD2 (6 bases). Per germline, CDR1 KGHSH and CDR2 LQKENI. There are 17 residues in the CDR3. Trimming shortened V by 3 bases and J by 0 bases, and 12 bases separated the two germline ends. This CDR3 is CASSPRGLSSGANVLTF. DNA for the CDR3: TGTGCCAGCTCACCGCGGGGTTTAAGCTCTGGGGCCAACGTCCTGACTTTC. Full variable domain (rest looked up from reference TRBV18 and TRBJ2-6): NAGVMQNPRHLVRRRGQEARLRCSPMKGHSHVYWYRQLPEEGLKFMVYLQKENIIDESGMPKERFSAEFPKEGPSILRIQQVVRGDSAAYFCASSPRGLSSGANVLTFGAGSRLTVL.

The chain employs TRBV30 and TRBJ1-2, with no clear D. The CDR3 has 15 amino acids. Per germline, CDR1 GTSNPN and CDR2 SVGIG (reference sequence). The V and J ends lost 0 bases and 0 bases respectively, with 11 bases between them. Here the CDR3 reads CAWSVPRRANYGYTF. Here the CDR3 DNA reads TGTGCCTGGAGTGTACCCAGGCGAGCTAACTATGGCTACACCTTC.

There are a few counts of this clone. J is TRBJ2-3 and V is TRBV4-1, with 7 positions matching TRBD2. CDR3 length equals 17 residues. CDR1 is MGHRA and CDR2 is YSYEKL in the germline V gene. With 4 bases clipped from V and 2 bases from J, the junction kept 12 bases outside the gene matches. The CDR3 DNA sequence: TGCGCCAGCAGCCCGTTGGGGGGGATTAGACTCACAGATACGCAGTATTTT. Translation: CASSPLGGIRLTDTQYF.

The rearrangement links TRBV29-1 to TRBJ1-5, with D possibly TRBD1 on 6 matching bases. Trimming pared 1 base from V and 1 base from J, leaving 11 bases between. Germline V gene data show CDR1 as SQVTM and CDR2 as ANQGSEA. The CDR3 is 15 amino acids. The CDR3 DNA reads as TGCAGCGTTGAAGCGGGCACAGGGAGCAATCAGCCCCAGCATTTT. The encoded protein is CSVEAGTGSNQPQHF. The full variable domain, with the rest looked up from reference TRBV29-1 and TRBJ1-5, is SAVISQKPSRDICQRGTSLTIQCQVDSQVTMMFWYRQQPGQSLTLIATANQGSEATYESGFVIDKFPISRPNLTFSTLTVSNMSPEDSSIYLCSVEAGTGSNQPQHFGDGTRLSIL.

The CDR3 sequence is CASTRGTGGLTDTQYF. Written as DNA, the CDR3 is TGCGCCAGCACAAGGGGGACAGGGGGTTTAACAGATACGCAGTATTTT. This rearrangement joins TRBV5-1 to TRBJ2-3; 11 bases map to TRBD1. Per germline, CDR1 SGHRS and CDR2 YFSETQ. The CDR3 runs to 16 residues. V was clipped by 6 bases and J by 3 bases; unmatched bases: 9.

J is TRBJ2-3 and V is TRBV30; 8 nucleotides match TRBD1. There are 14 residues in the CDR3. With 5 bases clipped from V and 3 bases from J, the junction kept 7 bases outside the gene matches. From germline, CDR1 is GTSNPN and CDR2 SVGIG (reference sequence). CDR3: CAWGTGQGTDTQYF. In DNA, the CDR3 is TGTGCCTGGGGGACAGGTCAGGGGACAGATACGCAGTATTTT.

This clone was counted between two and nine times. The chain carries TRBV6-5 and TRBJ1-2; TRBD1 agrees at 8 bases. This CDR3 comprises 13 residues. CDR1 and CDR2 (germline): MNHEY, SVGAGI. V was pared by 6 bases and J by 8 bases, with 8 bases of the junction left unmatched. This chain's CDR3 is CASRPGQGEGYTF. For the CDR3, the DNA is TGTGCCAGCAGACCCGGACAGGGCGAGGGCTACACCTTC.

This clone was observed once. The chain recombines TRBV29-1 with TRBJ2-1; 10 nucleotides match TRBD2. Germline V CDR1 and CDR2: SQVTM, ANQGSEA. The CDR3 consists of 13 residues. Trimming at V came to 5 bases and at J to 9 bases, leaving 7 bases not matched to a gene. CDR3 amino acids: CSVRASGGGEQFF. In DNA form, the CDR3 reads TGCAGCGTTAGGGCTAGCGGGGGTGGTGAGCAGTTCTTC.

This CDR3 reads CASSPSLAGVTDTQYF. CDR3 coding DNA: TGTGCCAGCAGTCCTTCACTAGCGGGGGTCACAGATACGCAGTATTTT. The V call is TRBV6-4, the J call TRBJ2-3, with 11 bases identical to TRBD2. The CDR3 runs to 16 residues. Germline-derived CDR1 and CDR2 are MRHNA and SNTAGT. The J segment lost 2 bases and the V segment lost 5 bases, leaving 6 bases of the junction unmatched.

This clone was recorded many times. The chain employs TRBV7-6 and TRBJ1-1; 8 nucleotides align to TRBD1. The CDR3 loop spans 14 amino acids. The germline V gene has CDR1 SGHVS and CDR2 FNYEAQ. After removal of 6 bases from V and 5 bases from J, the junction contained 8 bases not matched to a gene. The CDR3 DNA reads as TGTGCCAGCAGGGAAACAGGGGGAGGAACTGAAGCTTTCTTT. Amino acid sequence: CASRETGGGTEAFF.

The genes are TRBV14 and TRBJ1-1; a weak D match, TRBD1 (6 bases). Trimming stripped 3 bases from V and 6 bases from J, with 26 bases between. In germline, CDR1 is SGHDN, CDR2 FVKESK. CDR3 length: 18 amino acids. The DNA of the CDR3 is TGTGCCAGCAGCCACAACCTCGGGGCAGGGGACGAGGGTCCTGAAGCTTTCTTT. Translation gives CASSHNLGAGDEGPEAFF.

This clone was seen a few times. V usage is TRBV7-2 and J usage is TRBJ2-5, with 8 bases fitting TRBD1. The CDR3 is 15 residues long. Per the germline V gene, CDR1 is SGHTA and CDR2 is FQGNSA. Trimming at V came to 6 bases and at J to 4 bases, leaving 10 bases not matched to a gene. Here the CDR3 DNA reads TGTGCCAGCAGGCCAGGGGGCGGTGCGGGAGAGACCCAGTACTTC. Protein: CASRPGGGAGETQYF.

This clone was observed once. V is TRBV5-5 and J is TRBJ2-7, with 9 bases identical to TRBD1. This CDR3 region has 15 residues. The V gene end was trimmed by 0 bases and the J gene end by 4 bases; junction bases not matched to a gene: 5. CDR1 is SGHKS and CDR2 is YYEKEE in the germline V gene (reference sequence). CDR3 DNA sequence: TGTGCCAGCAGCTTGGACACAGGGGGCGCGTACGAGCAGTACTTC. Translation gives CASSLDTGGAYEQYF.

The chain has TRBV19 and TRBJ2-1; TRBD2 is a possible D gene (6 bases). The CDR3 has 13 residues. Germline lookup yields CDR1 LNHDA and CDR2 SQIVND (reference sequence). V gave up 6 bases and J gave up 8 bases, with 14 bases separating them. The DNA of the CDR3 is TGTGCCAGTAGCAAGGGCCGCGGGGATGAGCAGTTCTTC. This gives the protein CASSKGRGDEQFF. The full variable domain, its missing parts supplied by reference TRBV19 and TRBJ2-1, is DGGITQSPKYLFRKEGQNVTLSCEQNLNHDAMYWYRQDPGQGLRLIYYSQIVNDFQKGDIAEGYSVSREKKESFPLTVTSAQKNPTAFYLCASSKGRGDEQFFGPGTRLTVL.

The DNA for the CDR3 is TGCAGCGCTGTTAGACAGCAAAACACTGAAGCTTTCTTT. This sequence encodes CSAVRQQNTEAFF. The V gene is TRBV29-1, the J gene TRBJ1-1; D is possibly TRBD1 (5 bases). Trimming stripped 7 bases from V and 2 bases from J, with 14 bases between. The CDR3 contains 13 residues. The germline V gene has CDR1 SQVTM and CDR2 ANQGSEA.

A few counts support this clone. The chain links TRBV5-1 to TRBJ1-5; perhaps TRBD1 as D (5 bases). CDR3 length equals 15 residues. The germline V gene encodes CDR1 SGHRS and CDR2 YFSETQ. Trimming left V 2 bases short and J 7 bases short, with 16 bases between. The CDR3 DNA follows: TGCGCCAGCAGCTTACGGGCAGGGCAAGACCAGCCCCAGCATTTT. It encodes CASSLRAGQDQPQHF.